The T cell receptor beta chain described here comes from a study of spatial heterogeneity in lung cancer. Study details: Taken at a median of approximately two years after resection, follow-up PBMC samples underwent sequencing when available.

The time point denotes: blood at routine non-recurrence follow-up after resection. No cells were sorted before sequencing. The whole RNA sequenced was extracted from tumor, nontumor lung or frozen PBMC. TCRdb reanalysed the 5' RACE reads using MiXCR and keeps one entry per CDR3 protein. The top ten clones hold roughly 21% of a sample with around 30,000 distinct CDR3 sequences, roughly 6% of them seen once. This clonotype was seen more than once but under ten times. This specimen was PBMCs, taken at follow-up. The clonotype originates from a male donor with early-stage non-small cell lung cancer.

The CDR3 region has the DNA TGCAGTGCGGATCCGGGACAGGGGTCAGATACGCAGTATTTT. Its translation is CSADPGQGSDTQYF. The rearrangement uses TRBV20-1 and TRBJ2-3, with TRBD1 matching 10 bases. The CDR3 covers 14 residues. Germline values: CDR1 DFQATT, CDR2 SNEGSKA (reference sequence). J gave up 4 bases and V 6 bases, and 7 bases lay outside the gene matches.